This entry is about one T cell receptor beta chain. The length of the CDR3 is 15 residues. The V gene lost 2 bases and the J gene lost 6 bases, with 14 bases spanning the gap. Germline lookup yields CDR1 LGHNA and CDR2 YNFKEQ. This entry is derived from a study of blood T cell repertoires in COVID-19. On the study more broadly: Samples representing acute and convalescent COVID-19 were sourced from the United States, Italy and Spain. Sources were T cells, B-cell-depleted T cells, or PBMCs; the material itself was cDNA or gDNA.

Original analysis: Estimates of nucleated cell counts were drawn from the amplification of reference gene primers. Clones were read by immunoSEQ multiplex PCR, and TCRdb kept only the in-frame ones, dropping some. V, J and clone size reflect that table, while D and trimming were determined from the DNA. The table lists about 200,000 clones, about 90% of them singletons, with about 0.8% in the top ten. The clonotype was recovered from a man aged 55 to 69 with COVID-19, enrolled during active disease. The V call is TRBV4-2, the J call TRBJ2-1, with TRBD2 as a possible D gene (6 bases). Input material: peripheral blood. The CDR3 loop is CASSQRGGAINEQFF. CDR3 in DNA: TGTGCCAGCAGCCAACGGGGCGGGGCGATCAATGAGCAGTTCTTC.